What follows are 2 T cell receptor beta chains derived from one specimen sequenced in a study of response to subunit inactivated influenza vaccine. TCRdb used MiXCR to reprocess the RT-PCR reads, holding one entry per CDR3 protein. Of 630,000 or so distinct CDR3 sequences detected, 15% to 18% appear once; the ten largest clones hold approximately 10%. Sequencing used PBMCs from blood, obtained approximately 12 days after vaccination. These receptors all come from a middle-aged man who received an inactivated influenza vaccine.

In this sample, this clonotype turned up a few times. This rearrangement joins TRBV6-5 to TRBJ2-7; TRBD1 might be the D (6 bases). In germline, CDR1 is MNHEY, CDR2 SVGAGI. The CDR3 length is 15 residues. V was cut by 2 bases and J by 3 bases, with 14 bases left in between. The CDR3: CASSYTTGTNYEQYF. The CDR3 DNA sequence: TGTGCCAGCAGTTACACTACCGGGACAAACTACGAGCAGTACTTC.

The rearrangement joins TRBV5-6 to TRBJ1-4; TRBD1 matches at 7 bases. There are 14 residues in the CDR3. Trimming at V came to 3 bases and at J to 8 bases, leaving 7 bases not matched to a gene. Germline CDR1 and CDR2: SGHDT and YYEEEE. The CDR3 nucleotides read TGTGCCAGCAGCTCTAGGGGGCGAGAAGAAAAACTGTTTTTT. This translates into CASSSRGREEKLFF.